This T cell receptor (beta chain) emerged from a study of Ad26.COV2.S vaccination and SARS-CoV-2 variants. The assay was immunoSEQ multiplex PCR, and TCRdb's table has in-frame clones only and misses some. Of under 600,000 clones listed, about 89% are singletons. Deletions cut 1 base from V and 0 bases from J, with 7 bases between. The germline gives CDR1 LNHNV, CDR2 YYDKDF (reference sequence). CDR3 size: 15 residues. Documented treatment: 15 to 20 received Ad26.COV2.S at low or high dose, single or two shots; five or six received placebo; per-sample allocation not given. Day 63 after the first vaccine or placebo injection was the time point for sampling.

The rearrangement joins TRBV15 to TRBJ2-1, with a possible D match to TRBD2 (6 bases). The TCR comes from a person aged 18-60 years who received the Ad26.COV2.S COVID-19 vaccine or a placebo. The sequenced sample was peripheral blood, obtained in a trial of Ad26.COV2.S vaccine versus placebo. The CDR3, as DNA: TGTGCCACCAGCAGAGGGCGGGACTCCTACAATGAGCAGTTCTTC. Translating it yields CATSRGRDSYNEQFF.